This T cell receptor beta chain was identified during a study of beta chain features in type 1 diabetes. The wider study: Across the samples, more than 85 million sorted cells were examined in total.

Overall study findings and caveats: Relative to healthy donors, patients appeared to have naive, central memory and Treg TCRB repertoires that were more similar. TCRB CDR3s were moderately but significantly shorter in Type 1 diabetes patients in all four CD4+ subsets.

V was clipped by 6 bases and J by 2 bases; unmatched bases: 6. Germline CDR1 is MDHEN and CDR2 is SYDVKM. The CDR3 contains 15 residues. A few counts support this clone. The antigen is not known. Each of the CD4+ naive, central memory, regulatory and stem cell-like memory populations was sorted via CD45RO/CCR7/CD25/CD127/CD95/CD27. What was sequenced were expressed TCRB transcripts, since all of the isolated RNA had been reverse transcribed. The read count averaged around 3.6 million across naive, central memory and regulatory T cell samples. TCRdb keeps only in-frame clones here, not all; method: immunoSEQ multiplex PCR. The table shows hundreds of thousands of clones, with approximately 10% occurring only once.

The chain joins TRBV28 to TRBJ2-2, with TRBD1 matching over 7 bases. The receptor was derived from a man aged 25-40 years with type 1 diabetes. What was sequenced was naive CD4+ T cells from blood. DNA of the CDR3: TGTGCCAGCAGCCCAGGGGGAGCCAACACCGGGGAGCTGTTTTTT. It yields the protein CASSPGGANTGELFF. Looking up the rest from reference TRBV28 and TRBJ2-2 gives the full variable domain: DVKVTQSSRYLVKRTGEKVFLECVQDMDHENMFWYRQDPGLGLRLIYFSYDVKMKEKGDIPEGYSVSREKKERFSLILESASTNQTSMYLCASSPGGANTGELFFGEGSRLTVL.